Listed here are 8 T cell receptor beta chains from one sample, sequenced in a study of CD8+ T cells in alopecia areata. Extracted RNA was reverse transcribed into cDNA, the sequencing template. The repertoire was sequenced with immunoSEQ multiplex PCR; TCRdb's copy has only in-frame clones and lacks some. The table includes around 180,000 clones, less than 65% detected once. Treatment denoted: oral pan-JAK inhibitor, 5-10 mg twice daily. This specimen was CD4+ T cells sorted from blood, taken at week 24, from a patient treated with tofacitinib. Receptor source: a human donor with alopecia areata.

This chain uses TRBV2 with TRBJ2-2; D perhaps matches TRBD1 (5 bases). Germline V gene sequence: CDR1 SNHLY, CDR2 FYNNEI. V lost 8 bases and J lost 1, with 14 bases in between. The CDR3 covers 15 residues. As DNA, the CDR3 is TGTGCCAGCTTCTTGGGGCAGGGGAACACCGGGGAGCTGTTTTTT. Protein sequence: CASFLGQGNTGELFF. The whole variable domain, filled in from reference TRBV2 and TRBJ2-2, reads EPEVTQTPSHQVTQMGQEVILRCVPISNHLYFYWYRQILGQKVEFLVSFYNNEISEKSEIFDDQFSVERPDGSNFTLKIRSTKLEDSAMYFCASFLGQGNTGELFFGEGSRLTVL.

The CDR3 region is CASSDGGGGAEETQYF. The CDR3 nucleotides read TGCGCCAGCAGTGACGGGGGCGGGGGGGCGGAAGAGACCCAGTACTTC. V gene TRBV10-2 combines with J gene TRBJ2-5, with 9 bases matching TRBD2. This CDR3 has 16 amino acids. With 3 bases clipped from V and 3 bases from J, the junction kept 8 bases outside the gene matches. The germline gives CDR1 WSHSY, CDR2 SAAADI.

This CDR3 reads CSGIQGRETQYF. CDR3 DNA sequence: TGCAGCGGAATACAGGGGAGGGAGACCCAGTACTTC. The chain recombines TRBV29-1 with TRBJ2-5, with a possible D match to TRBD1 (7 bases). With 7 bases removed from V and 5 bases from J, the gap between germline ends came to 14 bases. Per the germline V gene, CDR1 is SQVTM and CDR2 is ANQGSEA. The CDR3 spans 12 residues.

CDR3 in amino acids: CASSRLAVLNEQFF. DNA of the CDR3: TGCGCCAGCTCAAGACTAGCGGTTTTGAATGAGCAGTTCTTC. The rearrangement uses TRBV5-1 and TRBJ2-1; TRBD2 matches at 9 bases. The CDR3 extends over 14 amino acids. Looked up from germline, CDR1 is SGHRS and CDR2 is YFSETQ. The V gene end was trimmed by 7 bases and the J gene end by 7 bases; junction bases not matched to a gene: 9.

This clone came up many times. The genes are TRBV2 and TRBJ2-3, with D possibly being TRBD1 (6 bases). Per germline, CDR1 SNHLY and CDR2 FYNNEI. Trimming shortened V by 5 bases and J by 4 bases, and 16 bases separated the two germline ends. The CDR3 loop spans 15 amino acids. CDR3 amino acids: CASSQEGVFADTQYF. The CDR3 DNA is TGTGCCAGCAGTCAAGAGGGGGTTTTCGCAGATACGCAGTATTTT.

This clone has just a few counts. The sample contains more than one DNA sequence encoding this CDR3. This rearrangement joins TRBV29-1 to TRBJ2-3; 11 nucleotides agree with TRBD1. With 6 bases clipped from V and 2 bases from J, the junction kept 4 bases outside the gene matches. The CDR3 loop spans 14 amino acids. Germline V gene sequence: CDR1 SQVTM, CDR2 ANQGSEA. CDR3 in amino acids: CSVRTGGVTDTQYF. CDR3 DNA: TGCAGCGTGCGGACAGGGGGCGTCACAGATACGCAGTATTTT.

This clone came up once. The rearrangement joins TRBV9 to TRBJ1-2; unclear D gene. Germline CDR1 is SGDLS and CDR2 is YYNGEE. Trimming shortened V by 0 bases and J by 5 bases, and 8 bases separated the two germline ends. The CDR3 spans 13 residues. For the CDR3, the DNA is TGTGCCAGCAGCGTAGACTCCGTATATGGCTACACCTTC. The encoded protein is CASSVDSVYGYTF.

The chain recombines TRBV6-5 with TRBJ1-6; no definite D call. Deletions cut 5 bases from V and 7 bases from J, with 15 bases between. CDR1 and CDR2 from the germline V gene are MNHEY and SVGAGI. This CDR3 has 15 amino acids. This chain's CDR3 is CASSARTSGNSPLHF. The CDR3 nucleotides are TGTGCCAGCAGTGCGCGGACGTCGGGGAATTCACCCCTCCACTTT.